This T cell receptor beta chain was sequenced during a study of PD-L1 blockade in urothelial cancer. Assay used: immunoSEQ multiplex PCR; TCRdb lists only in-frame clones, some missing. The profile shows more than 45,000 clones, 80% to 85% of them singletons. The length of the CDR3 is 13 residues. The germline CDR1 and CDR2 sequences are SGHRS and YFSETQ. V was pared by 0 bases and J by 6 bases, with 9 bases between. Time point noted: pretreatment peripheral blood. This clone has a single count. The sequence was collected from a man over 45 with urothelial cancer. The chain uses TRBV5-1 and TRBJ1-1; D uncertain. This specimen consisted of PBMCs, obtained around atezolizumab (anti-PD-L1) treatment. Here the CDR3 DNA reads TGCGCCAGCAGCTTGGGACGGAGCTCTGAAGCTTTCTTT. Its translation: CASSLGRSSEAFF.